This paragraph reports one TCR beta chain. CDR3 length: 16 amino acids. The V gene end was trimmed by 0 bases and the J gene end by 2 bases; junction bases not matched to a gene: 6. Germline lookup yields CDR1 GTSNPN and CDR2 SVGIG (reference sequence). This entry comes from a study of cytotoxic CD8 clonotypes in ibrutinib-treated CLL. The wider study: Within the patient group, 11 were relapsed/refractory and approximately 16 treatment-naive, and 17 were IGHV unmutated. After a median of about six years, 14 patients stayed remitted and around twelve progressed; responses had been partial in approximately 24 and complete in 2.

Profiled with immunoSEQ multiplex PCR; TCRdb holds only in-frame clones, not every one. The repertoire holds 110,000 to 150,000 clones, about 80% seen once, with approximately 28% in the top ten. The source is a human donor with chronic lymphocytic leukemia. This specimen consisted of PBMCs, obtained after 12 months of ibrutinib treatment. The chain links TRBV30 to TRBJ1-3; 8 bases map to TRBD1. CDR3 in DNA: TGTGCCTGGAGTGTACTAGGACAGGGAGCTGGAAACACCATATATTTT. It encodes CAWSVLGQGAGNTIYF. Drawing the rest from reference TRBV30 and TRBJ1-3, the complete variable domain is SQTIHQWPATLVQPVGSPLSLECTVEGTSNPNLYWYRQAAGRGLQLLFYSVGIGQISSEVPQNLSASRPQDRQFILSSKKLLLSDSGFYLCAWSVLGQGAGNTIYFGEGSWLTVV.